A selection of T cell receptor beta chains follows, all from one sample in a study of beta chain features in type 1 diabetes. Profiling relied on immunoSEQ multiplex PCR, and the TCRdb table lists in-frame clones only, not all of them. The sample holds about 360,000 clones, 10% to 15% seen once. Sequencing was carried out using naive CD4+ T cells from blood. Receptors were obtained from a man between 18 and 29 years old in good health. The CDR3 runs from the conserved cysteine through the conserved F or W. Each record gives: D gene, J gene, V gene, clone size, CDR3 protein, CDR3 DNA. A D gene is named only where the DNA matches it firmly. The size of a clone is reported for some rows only, either as once, few or many, or as a class for expanded clones.

d_gene: -; j_gene: TRBJ2-5; v_gene: TRBV6-5; abundance: few; CDR3aa: CASSFHRVETQYF; CDR3nt: TGTGCCAGCAGTTTCCACAGGGTGGAGACCCAGTACTTC
d_gene: -; j_gene: TRBJ1-5; v_gene: TRBV28; abundance: -; CDR3aa: CASSRIQGFEPQHF; CDR3nt: TGTGCCAGCAGTCGGATACAGGGTTTCGAGCCCCAGCATTTT
d_gene: -; j_gene: TRBJ2-7; v_gene: TRBV18; abundance: -; CDR3aa: CASSPVRGPYEQYF; CDR3nt: TGTGCCAGCTCACCGGTCAGGGGCCCCTACGAGCAGTACTTC
d_gene: -; j_gene: TRBJ2-4; v_gene: TRBV29-1; abundance: many; CDR3aa: CSVGGRAKNIQYF; CDR3nt: TGCAGCGTTGGTGGGAGAGCCAAAAACATTCAGTACTTC
d_gene: TRBD1; j_gene: TRBJ1-1; v_gene: TRBV6-5; abundance: few; CDR3aa: CASSQDRGVTEAFF; CDR3nt: TGTGCCAGCAGCCAGGACAGGGGAGTCACTGAAGCTTTCTTT
d_gene: TRBD2; j_gene: TRBJ2-5; v_gene: TRBV4-2; abundance: -; CDR3aa: CASSQDTAGEGETQYF; CDR3nt: TGTGCCAGCAGCCAAGACACAGCGGGAGAGGGGGAGACCCAGTACTTC
d_gene: -; j_gene: TRBJ2-6; v_gene: TRBV15; abundance: few; CDR3aa: CATQRRSGANVLTF; CDR3nt: TGTGCCACCCAGCGGAGGTCTGGGGCCAACGTCCTGACTTTC
d_gene: -; j_gene: TRBJ1-2; v_gene: TRBV5-4; abundance: -; CDR3aa: CASSLLRNYGYTF; CDR3nt: TGTGCCAGCAGCTTATTGCGGAACTATGGCTACACCTTC
d_gene: TRBD2; j_gene: TRBJ2-1; v_gene: TRBV28; abundance: -; CDR3aa: CASSLGGGSASGRWNEQFF; CDR3nt: TGTGCCAGCAGTTTGGGTGGGGGGTCGGCTAGCGGGAGGTGGAATGAGCAGTTCTTC
d_gene: TRBD2; j_gene: TRBJ2-1; v_gene: TRBV7-3; abundance: -; CDR3aa: CASSITSGRQNEQFF; CDR3nt: TGTGCCAGCAGCATAACTAGCGGGAGGCAAAATGAGCAGTTCTTC
d_gene: TRBD2; j_gene: TRBJ2-7; v_gene: TRBV11-2; abundance: -; CDR3aa: CASSLAAGVFYEQYF; CDR3nt: TGTGCCAGCAGCTTAGCAGCGGGAGTTTTCTACGAGCAGTACTTC
d_gene: TRBD1; j_gene: TRBJ2-5; v_gene: TRBV7-2; abundance: -; CDR3aa: CASSYQGRGRETQYF; CDR3nt: TGTGCCAGCAGCTACCAGGGCAGGGGGCGAGAGACCCAGTACTTC
d_gene: TRBD2; j_gene: TRBJ2-7; v_gene: TRBV29-1; abundance: -; CDR3aa: CSVGGTSGLYEQYF; CDR3nt: TGCAGCGTTGGAGGGACTAGCGGGCTCTACGAGCAGTACTTC
d_gene: -; j_gene: TRBJ1-5; v_gene: TRBV2; abundance: few; CDR3aa: CASTLHSNQPQHF; CDR3nt: TGTGCCAGCACACTCCACAGCAATCAGCCCCAGCATTTT
d_gene: -; j_gene: TRBJ1-2; v_gene: TRBV27; abundance: -; CDR3aa: CASSPQGSSYTF; CDR3nt: TGTGCCAGCAGTCCGCAGGGGAGTAGCTACACCTTC
d_gene: TRBD2; j_gene: TRBJ2-2; v_gene: TRBV7-2; abundance: -; CDR3aa: CASSLLSGRGGGELFF; CDR3nt: TGTGCCAGCAGCCTCCTTAGCGGGAGGGGTGGCGGGGAGCTGTTTTTT
d_gene: -; j_gene: TRBJ1-1; v_gene: TRBV19; abundance: -; CDR3aa: CASAPQGYTEAFF; CDR3nt: TGTGCCAGTGCCCCCCAGGGATACACTGAAGCTTTCTTT
d_gene: -; j_gene: TRBJ1-2; v_gene: TRBV7-2; abundance: few; CDR3aa: CASSWSRYGYTF; CDR3nt: TGTGCCAGCAGCTGGTCCCGGTATGGCTACACCTTC
d_gene: -; j_gene: TRBJ1-2; v_gene: TRBV15; abundance: -; CDR3aa: CATSLGFIDYGYTF; CDR3nt: TGTGCCACCAGCCTAGGATTCATAGACTATGGCTACACCTTC
d_gene: TRBD1; j_gene: TRBJ2-7; v_gene: TRBV4-3; abundance: few; CDR3aa: CASSQPGQGLTNEQYF; CDR3nt: TGCGCCAGCAGCCAGCCGGGACAGGGGCTAACCAACGAGCAGTACTTC
d_gene: TRBD1; j_gene: TRBJ2-2; v_gene: TRBV19; abundance: -; CDR3aa: CASMTGADTGELFF; CDR3nt: TGTGCCAGCATGACAGGGGCGGACACCGGGGAGCTGTTTTTT
d_gene: TRBD2; j_gene: TRBJ2-7; v_gene: TRBV11-2; abundance: few; CDR3aa: CASSLGLADYYEQYF; CDR3nt: TGTGCCAGCAGCTTAGGACTAGCGGACTATTACGAGCAGTACTTC
d_gene: TRBD1; j_gene: TRBJ2-6; v_gene: TRBV29-1; abundance: many; CDR3aa: CSVTGGAFSGANVLTF; CDR3nt: TGCAGCGTGACAGGGGGCGCGTTCTCTGGGGCCAACGTCCTGACTTTC
d_gene: -; j_gene: TRBJ2-5; v_gene: TRBV9; abundance: -; CDR3aa: CASSLATDQETQYF; CDR3nt: TGTGCCAGCAGCTTGGCGACAGATCAAGAGACCCAGTACTTC
d_gene: TRBD1; j_gene: TRBJ2-3; v_gene: TRBV9; abundance: -; CDR3aa: CASRQGSTDTQYF; CDR3nt: TGTGCCAGCAGACAGGGGAGCACAGATACGCAGTATTTT
d_gene: TRBD1; j_gene: TRBJ1-1; v_gene: TRBV18; abundance: few; CDR3aa: CASSPQSGTGVGTEAFF; CDR3nt: TGTGCCAGCTCACCACAGTCCGGGACAGGGGTAGGCACTGAAGCTTTCTTT
d_gene: TRBD2; j_gene: TRBJ2-1; v_gene: TRBV19; abundance: -; CDR3aa: CASSIGSSGGFRGWYNEQFF; CDR3nt: TGTGCCAGTAGTATCGGGTCTAGCGGGGGGTTTCGTGGCTGGTACAATGAGCAGTTCTTC
d_gene: TRBD1; j_gene: TRBJ1-4; v_gene: TRBV30; abundance: -; CDR3aa: CAWQGAGREKLFF; CDR3nt: TGTGCCTGGCAGGGGGCCGGTCGAGAAAAACTGTTTTTT
d_gene: -; j_gene: TRBJ1-2; v_gene: TRBV30; abundance: -; CDR3aa: CAWSVLTGYTF; CDR3nt: TGTGCCTGGAGTGTACTAACGGGCTACACCTTC
d_gene: -; j_gene: TRBJ2-7; v_gene: TRBV28; abundance: few; CDR3aa: CASSRTAYEQYF; CDR3nt: TGTGCCAGCAGCCGGACTGCCTACGAGCAGTACTTC
d_gene: TRBD1; j_gene: TRBJ1-2; v_gene: TRBV10-3; abundance: few; CDR3aa: CAISESDRAPSGYTF; CDR3nt: TGTGCCATCAGTGAGTCGGACAGGGCTCCGAGCGGCTACACCTTC
d_gene: -; j_gene: TRBJ1-2; v_gene: TRBV4-3; abundance: few; CDR3aa: CASSQDSNYGYTF; CDR3nt: TGCGCCAGCAGCCAAGACTCTAACTATGGCTACACCTTC
d_gene: TRBD1; j_gene: TRBJ2-5; v_gene: TRBV28; abundance: -; CDR3aa: CASSRGTGQETQYF; CDR3nt: TGTGCCAGCAGTAGGGGGACAGGCCAAGAGACCCAGTACTTC
d_gene: -; j_gene: TRBJ1-2; v_gene: TRBV7-2; abundance: -; CDR3aa: CASSSQGYGYTF; CDR3nt: TGTGCCAGCAGCTCCCAGGGGTATGGCTACACCTTC
d_gene: TRBD1; j_gene: TRBJ1-1; v_gene: TRBV28; abundance: few; CDR3aa: CATRQGWWNTEAFF; CDR3nt: TGTGCCACTAGACAGGGGTGGTGGAACACTGAAGCTTTCTTT
d_gene: -; j_gene: TRBJ1-6; v_gene: TRBV28; abundance: -; CDR3aa: CASTGGINNSPLHF; CDR3nt: TGTGCCAGCACCGGGGGGATTAATAATTCACCCCTCCACTTT
d_gene: -; j_gene: TRBJ1-2; v_gene: TRBV7-3; abundance: -; CDR3aa: CASSLQGKRGDGYTF; CDR3nt: TGTGCCAGCAGCTTACAGGGGAAAAGGGGTGATGGCTACACCTTC
d_gene: -; j_gene: TRBJ1-4; v_gene: TRBV5-4; abundance: -; CDR3aa: CASSLGAAPTNEKLFF; CDR3nt: TGTGCCAGCAGCTTGGGGGCAGCCCCAACTAATGAAAAACTGTTTTTT
d_gene: -; j_gene: TRBJ2-1; v_gene: TRBV15; abundance: many; CDR3aa: CATSGVALDNEQFF; CDR3nt: TGTGCCACCAGCGGTGTAGCATTAGACAATGAGCAGTTCTTC
d_gene: TRBD2; j_gene: TRBJ2-7; v_gene: TRBV5-1; abundance: -; CDR3aa: CASRSSGTSGNEQYF; CDR3nt: TGCGCCAGCAGGTCGAGCGGGACTAGCGGGAACGAGCAGTACTTC